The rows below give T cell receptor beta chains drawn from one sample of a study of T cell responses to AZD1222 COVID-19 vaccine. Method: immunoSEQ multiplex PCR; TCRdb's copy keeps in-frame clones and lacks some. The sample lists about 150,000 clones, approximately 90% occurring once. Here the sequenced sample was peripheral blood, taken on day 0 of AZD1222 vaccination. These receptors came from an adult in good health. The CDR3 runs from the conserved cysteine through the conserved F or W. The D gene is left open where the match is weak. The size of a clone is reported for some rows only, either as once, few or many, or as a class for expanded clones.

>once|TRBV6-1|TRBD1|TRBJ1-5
TGTGCCAGCAGTGAGGCCACCGGGACAGGCAATCAGCCCCAGCATTTT
CASSEATGTGNQPQHF
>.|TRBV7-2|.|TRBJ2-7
TGTGCCAGCAGCCCAAATGAGGTCCCTAGGAGCGAGCAGTACTTC
CASSPNEVPRSEQYF
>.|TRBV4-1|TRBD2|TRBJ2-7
TGCGCCAGCAGCCAATGGGCCACTAGCGCACCCTACGAGCAGTACTTC
CASSQWATSAPYEQYF
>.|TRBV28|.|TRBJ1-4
TGTGCCAGCAGTTTATCGATCCAGAAACTGTTTTTT
CASSLSIQKLFF
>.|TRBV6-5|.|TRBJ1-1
TGTGCCAGCCCCCCCATCGCAAGATTAAACACTGAAGCTTTCTTT
CASPPIARLNTEAFF
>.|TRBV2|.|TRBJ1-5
TGTGCCAGCAGTGGGACAGTTTATAGCAATCAGCCCCAGCATTTT
CASSGTVYSNQPQHF
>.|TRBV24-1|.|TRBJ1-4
TGTGCCACCTCTCGGGGAGGAACTAATGAAAAACTGTTTTTT
CATSRGGTNEKLFF
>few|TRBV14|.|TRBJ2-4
TGTGCCAGCAGCCACAACCCAAACATTCAGTACTTC
CASSHNPNIQYF
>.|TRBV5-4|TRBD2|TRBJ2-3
TGTGCCAGCAGCCCCTTAGCGGGGGGAGCCACAGATACGCAGTATTTT
CASSPLAGGATDTQYF
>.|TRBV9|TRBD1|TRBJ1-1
TGTGCCAGCAGCCCCGGGACAGACCATCTGAACACTGAAGCTTTCTTT
CASSPGTDHLNTEAFF
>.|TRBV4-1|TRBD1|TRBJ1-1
TGCGCCAGCAGCCAAGATAGGGACAGGGGCACTGAAGCTTTCTTT
CASSQDRDRGTEAFF
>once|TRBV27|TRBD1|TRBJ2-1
TGTGCCAGCAGTTGGGGACAGGTTTACAATGAGCAGTTCTTC
CASSWGQVYNEQFF
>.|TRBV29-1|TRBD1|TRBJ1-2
TGCAGCGCGGAGGGACAGGGATTCTATGGCTACACCTTC
CSAEGQGFYGYTF
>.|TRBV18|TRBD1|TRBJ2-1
TGTGCCAGCTCACCCTACCGGACAGGTGGGGACTACAATGAGCAGTTCTTC
CASSPYRTGGDYNEQFF
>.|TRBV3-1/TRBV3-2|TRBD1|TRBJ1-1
TGTGCCAGCAGCCGGAAATTCCCGGGACAGGTTGAAGCTTTCTTT
CASSRKFPGQVEAFF
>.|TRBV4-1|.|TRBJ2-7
TGCGCCAGCAGCCAAGACGCGGGTCCCCCCTACGAGCAGTACTTC
CASSQDAGPPYEQYF
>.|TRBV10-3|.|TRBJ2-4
TGTGCCATCAAAGGCCTCAAAAACATTCAGTACTTC
CAIKGLKNIQYF
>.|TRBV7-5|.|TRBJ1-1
TGTGCCAGAAGCCCGGAAGAGGGGGGGAACACTGAAGCTTTCTTT
CARSPEEGGNTEAFF
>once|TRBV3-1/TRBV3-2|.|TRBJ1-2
TGTGCCAGCAGCCACCCCGCTGTACACTATGGCTACACCTTC
CASSHPAVHYGYTF
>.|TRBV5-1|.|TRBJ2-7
TGCGCCAGCAGCTTGGAGGGCCACATTTCCTACGAGCAGTACTTC
CASSLEGHISYEQYF
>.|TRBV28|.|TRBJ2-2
TGTGCCATTTCAACCCAGGGCCCCGGGGAGCTGTTTTTT
CAISTQGPGELFF
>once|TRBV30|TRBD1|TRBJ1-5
TGTGCCTGGAGTTTGACAGGGTATGGTCAGCCCCAGCATTTT
CAWSLTGYGQPQHF
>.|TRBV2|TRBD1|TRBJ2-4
TGTGCCAGCAGTGGAAACAGGGGAATGAGTGGCATTCAGTACTTC
CASSGNRGMSGIQYF
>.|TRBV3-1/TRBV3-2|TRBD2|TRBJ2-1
TGTGCCAGCAGCCCAAGCGGGAGATTTTATGAGCAGTTCTTC
CASSPSGRFYEQFF
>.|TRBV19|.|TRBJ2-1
TGTGCCAGTAGTATTGTGAGGGAAAGCCTAACCTACAATGAGCAGTTCTTC
CASSIVRESLTYNEQFF
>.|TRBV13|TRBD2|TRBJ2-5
TGTGCCAGCAGCCCGGGGGGGTCAATACAAGAGACCCAGTACTTC
CASSPGGSIQETQYF
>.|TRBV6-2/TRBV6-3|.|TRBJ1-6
TGTGCCAGCAGTTCCAGCGGGGGCGTAAGGTCACCCCTCCACTTT
CASSSSGGVRSPLHF
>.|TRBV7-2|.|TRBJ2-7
TGTGCCAGCAGCATATACCGGGCGGGCAGATATTCCTACGAGCAGTACTTC
CASSIYRAGRYSYEQYF
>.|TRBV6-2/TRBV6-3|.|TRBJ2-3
TGTGCCAGCAGTTACGACACCTTCAGCACAGATACGCAGTATTTT
CASSYDTFSTDTQYF
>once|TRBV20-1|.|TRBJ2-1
TGCAGTGCTAGTTCCTTAAGGGCCGAAACCCACAATGAGCAGTTCTTC
CSASSLRAETHNEQFF
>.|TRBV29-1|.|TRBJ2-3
TGCAGCGCCGCCGTGGTCAGTCCCCCAGATACGCAGTATTTT
CSAAVVSPPDTQYF
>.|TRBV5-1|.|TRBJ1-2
TGCGCCAGCAGCTTTTCAGACACGGACGGGGGCTACACCTTC
CASSFSDTDGGYTF
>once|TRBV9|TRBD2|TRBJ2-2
TGTGCCAGCAGGCAGCGGGAGTTCACCGGGGAGCTGTTTTTT
CASRQREFTGELFF
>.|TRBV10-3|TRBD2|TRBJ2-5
TGTGCCATCAGTAGGTCTAGCGGGATACAAGAGACCCAGTACTTC
CAISRSSGIQETQYF
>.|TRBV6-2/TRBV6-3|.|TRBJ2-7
TGTGCCAGCAGTTACGCAGGCAGGAGCTACGAGCAGTACTTC
CASSYAGRSYEQYF
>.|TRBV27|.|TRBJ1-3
TGTGCCAGCAGTCCGTTTCTCGGGGCGCTTGGAAACACCATATATTTT
CASSPFLGALGNTIYF
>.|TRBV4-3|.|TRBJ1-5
TGCGCCAGCAGCCAAGACCGGGCGGCAGGTTATCAGCCCCAGCATTTT
CASSQDRAAGYQPQHF
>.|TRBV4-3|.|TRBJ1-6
TGCGCCAGCAGCCAAGTTGGGCGGAAAAATTCACCCCTCCACTTT
CASSQVGRKNSPLHF
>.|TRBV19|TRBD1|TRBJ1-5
TGTGCCAGTAACGTGGACAGGTCTCAGCCCCAGCATTTT
CASNVDRSQPQHF
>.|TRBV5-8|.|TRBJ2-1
TGTGCCAGCAGCTTGACGACTAGTTCTTTGTTCCCCTACAATGAGCAGTTCTTC
CASSLTTSSLFPYNEQFF